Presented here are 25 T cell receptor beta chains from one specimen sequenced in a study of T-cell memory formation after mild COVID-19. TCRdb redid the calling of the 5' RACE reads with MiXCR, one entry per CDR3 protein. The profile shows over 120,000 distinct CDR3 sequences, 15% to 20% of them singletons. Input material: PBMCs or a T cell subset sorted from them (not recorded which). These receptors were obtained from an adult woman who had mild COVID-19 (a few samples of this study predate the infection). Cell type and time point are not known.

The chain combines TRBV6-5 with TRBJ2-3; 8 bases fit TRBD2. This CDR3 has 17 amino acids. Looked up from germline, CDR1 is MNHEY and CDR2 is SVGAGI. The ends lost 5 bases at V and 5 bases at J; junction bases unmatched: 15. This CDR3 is CASSTPGGAGAKDTQYF. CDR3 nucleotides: TGTGCCAGCAGTACGCCCGGAGGAGCGGGGGCTAAAGATACGCAGTATTTT.

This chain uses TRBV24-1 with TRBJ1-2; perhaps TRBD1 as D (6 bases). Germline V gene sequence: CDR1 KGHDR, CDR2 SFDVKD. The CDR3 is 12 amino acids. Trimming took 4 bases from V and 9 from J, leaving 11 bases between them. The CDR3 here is CATSDLRGSYTF. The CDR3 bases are TGTGCCACCAGTGACCTCAGGGGAAGCTACACCTTC.

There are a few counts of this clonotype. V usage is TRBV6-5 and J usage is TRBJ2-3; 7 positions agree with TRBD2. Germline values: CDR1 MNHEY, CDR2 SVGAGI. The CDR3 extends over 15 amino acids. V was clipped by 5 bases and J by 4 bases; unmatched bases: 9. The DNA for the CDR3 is TGTGCCAGCAGTACCGGGGGAGGGCAGGCAGATACGCAGTATTTT. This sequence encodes CASSTGGGQADTQYF.

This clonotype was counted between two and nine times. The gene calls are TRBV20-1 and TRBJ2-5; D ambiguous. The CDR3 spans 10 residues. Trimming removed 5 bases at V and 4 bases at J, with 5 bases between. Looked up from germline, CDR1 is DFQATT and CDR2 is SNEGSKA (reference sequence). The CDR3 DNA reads TGCAGTGCTTTGCTAGAGACCCAGTACTTC. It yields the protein CSALLETQYF.

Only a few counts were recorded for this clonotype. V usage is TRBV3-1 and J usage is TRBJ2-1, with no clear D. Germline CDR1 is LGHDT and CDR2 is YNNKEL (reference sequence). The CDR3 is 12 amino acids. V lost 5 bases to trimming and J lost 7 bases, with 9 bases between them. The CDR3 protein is CASSIAVNEQFF. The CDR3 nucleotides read TGTGCCAGCAGCATTGCGGTGAATGAGCAGTTCTTC.

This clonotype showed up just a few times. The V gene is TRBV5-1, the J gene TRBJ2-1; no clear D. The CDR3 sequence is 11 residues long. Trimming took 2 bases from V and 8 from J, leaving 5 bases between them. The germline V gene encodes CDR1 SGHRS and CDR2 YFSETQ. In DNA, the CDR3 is TGCGCCAGCAGCTTTAGCTATGAGCAGTTCTTC. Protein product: CASSFSYEQFF. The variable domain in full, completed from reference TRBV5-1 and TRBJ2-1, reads KAGVTQTPRYLIKTRGQQVTLSCSPISGHRSVSWYQQTPGQGLQFLFEYFSETQRNKGNFPGRFSGRQFSNSRSEMNVSTLELGDSALYLCASSFSYEQFFGPGTRLTVL.

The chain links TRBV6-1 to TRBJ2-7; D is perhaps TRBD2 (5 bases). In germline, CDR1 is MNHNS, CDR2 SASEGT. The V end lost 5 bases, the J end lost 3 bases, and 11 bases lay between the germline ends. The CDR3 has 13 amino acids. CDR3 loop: CASSWENGYEQYF. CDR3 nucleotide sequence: TGTGCCAGCAGTTGGGAGAATGGCTACGAGCAGTACTTC.

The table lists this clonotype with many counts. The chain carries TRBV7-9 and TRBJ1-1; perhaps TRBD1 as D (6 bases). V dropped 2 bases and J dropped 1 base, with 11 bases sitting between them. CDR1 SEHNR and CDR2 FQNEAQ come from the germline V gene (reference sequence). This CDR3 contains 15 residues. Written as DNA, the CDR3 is TGTGCCAGCAGCTTATACCGGACAGAGAACACTGAAGCTTTCTTT. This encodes CASSLYRTENTEAFF.

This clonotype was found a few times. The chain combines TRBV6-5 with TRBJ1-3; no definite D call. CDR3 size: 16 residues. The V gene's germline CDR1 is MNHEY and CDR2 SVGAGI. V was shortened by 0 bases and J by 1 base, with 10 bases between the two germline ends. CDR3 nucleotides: TGTGCCAGCAGTTACTCCTTATCGCTATCTGGAAACACCATATATTTT. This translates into CASSYSLSLSGNTIYF.

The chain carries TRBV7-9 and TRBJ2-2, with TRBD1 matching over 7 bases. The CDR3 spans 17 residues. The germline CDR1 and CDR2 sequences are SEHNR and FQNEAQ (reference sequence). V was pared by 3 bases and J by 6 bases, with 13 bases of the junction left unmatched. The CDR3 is CASSLEVNRGRSGELFF. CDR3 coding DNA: TGTGCCAGCAGCTTGGAAGTTAACAGGGGACGATCCGGGGAGCTGTTTTTT.

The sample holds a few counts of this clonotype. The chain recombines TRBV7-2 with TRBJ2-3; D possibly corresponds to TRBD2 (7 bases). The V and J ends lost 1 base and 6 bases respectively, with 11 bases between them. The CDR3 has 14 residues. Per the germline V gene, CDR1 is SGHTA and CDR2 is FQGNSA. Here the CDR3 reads CASSLGGGGDTQYF. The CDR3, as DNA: TGTGCCAGCAGCTTAGGAGGCGGGGGCGATACGCAGTATTTT.

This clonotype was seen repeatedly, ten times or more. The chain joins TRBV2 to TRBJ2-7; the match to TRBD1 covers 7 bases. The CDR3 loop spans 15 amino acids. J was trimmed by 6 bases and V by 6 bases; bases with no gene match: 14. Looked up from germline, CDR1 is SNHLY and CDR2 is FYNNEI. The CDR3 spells CASSRKGPTGVEQYF. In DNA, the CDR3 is TGTGCCAGCAGCCGAAAGGGACCAACAGGGGTCGAGCAGTACTTC.

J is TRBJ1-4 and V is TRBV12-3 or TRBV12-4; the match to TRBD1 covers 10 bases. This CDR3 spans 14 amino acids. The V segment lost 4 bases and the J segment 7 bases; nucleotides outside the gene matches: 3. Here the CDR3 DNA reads TGTGCCAGCAGTTGGACAGGGGGGGCTGAAAAACTGTTTTTT. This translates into CASSWTGGAEKLFF.

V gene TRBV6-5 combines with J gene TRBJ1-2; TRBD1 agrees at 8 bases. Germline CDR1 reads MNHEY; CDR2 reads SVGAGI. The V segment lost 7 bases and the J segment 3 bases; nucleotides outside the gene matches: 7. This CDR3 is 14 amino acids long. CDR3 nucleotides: TGTGCCAGCACCCAAGACAGGGGCGACTATGGCTACACCTTC. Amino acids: CASTQDRGDYGYTF.

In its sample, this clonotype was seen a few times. The CDR3 DNA is TGCAGTGCTTCCGCGACAGGGGGCAGGGGAGAGACCCAGTACTTC. It codes for CSASATGGRGETQYF. The chain has TRBV20-1 and TRBJ2-5; 10 bases fit TRBD1. The CDR3 consists of 15 residues. Germline CDR1 is DFQATT and CDR2 is SNEGSKA (reference sequence). J lost 4 bases, V lost 5 bases, and 10 bases had no gene match.

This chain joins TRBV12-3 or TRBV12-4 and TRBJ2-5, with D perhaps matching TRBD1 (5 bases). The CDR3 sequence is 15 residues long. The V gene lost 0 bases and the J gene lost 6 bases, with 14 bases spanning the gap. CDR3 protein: CASSLAGPRSKTQYF. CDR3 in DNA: TGTGCCAGCAGTTTAGCGGGGCCCCGGTCGAAGACCCAGTACTTC.

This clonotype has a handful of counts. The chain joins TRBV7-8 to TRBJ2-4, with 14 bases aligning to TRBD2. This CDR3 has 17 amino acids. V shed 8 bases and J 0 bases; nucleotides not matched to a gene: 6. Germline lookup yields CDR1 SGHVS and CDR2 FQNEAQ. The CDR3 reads CASGGLAGVLAKNIQYF. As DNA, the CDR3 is TGTGCCAGCGGGGGACTAGCGGGAGTCTTAGCCAAAAACATTCAGTACTTC.

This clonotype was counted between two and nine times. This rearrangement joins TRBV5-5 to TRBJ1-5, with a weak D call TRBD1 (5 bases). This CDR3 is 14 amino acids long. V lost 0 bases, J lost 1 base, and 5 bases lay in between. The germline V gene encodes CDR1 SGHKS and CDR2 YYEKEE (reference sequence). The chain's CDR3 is CASSLAGSNQPQHF. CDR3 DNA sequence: TGTGCCAGCAGCTTGGCAGGGAGCAATCAGCCCCAGCATTTT.

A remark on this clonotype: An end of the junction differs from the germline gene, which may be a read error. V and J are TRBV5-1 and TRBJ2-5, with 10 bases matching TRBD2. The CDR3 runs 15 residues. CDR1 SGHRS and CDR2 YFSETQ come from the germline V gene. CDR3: CASSSLTTSGYDRDF. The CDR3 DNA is TGCGCCAGCAGCTCCCTTACGACTAGCGGGTACGACCGGGACTTC. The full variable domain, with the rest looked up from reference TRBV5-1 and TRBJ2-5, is KAGVTQTPRYLIKTRGQQVTLSCSPISGHRSVSWYQQTPGQGLQFLFEYFSETQRNKGNFPGRFSGRQFSNSRSEMNVSTLELGDSALYLCASSSLTTSGYDRDFGPGTRLLVL.

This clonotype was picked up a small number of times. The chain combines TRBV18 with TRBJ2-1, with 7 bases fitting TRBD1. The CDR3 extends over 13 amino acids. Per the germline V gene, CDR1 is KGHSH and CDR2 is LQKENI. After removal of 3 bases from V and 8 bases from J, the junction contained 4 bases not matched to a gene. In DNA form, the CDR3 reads TGTGCCAGCTCACCTGGGACAGTCTATGAGCAGTTCTTC. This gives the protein CASSPGTVYEQFF. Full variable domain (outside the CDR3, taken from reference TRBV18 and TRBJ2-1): NAGVMQNPRHLVRRRGQEARLRCSPMKGHSHVYWYRQLPEEGLKFMVYLQKENIIDESGMPKERFSAEFPKEGPSILRIQQVVRGDSAAYFCASSPGTVYEQFFGPGTRLTVL.

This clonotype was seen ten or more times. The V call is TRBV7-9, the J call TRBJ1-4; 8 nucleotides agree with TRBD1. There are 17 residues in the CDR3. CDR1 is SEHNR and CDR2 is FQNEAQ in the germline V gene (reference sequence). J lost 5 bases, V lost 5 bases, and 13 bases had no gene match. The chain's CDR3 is CASSPQPGQGGNEKLFF. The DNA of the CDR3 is TGTGCCAGCAGCCCGCAACCCGGACAGGGCGGAAATGAAAAACTGTTTTTT.

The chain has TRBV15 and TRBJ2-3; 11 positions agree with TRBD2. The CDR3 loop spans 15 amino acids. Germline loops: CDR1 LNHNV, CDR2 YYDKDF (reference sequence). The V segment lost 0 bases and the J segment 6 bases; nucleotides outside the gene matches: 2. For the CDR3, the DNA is TGTGCCACCAGCAGAGATCGGACTAGCGGGGATACGCAGTATTTT. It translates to CATSRDRTSGDTQYF.

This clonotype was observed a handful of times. The CDR3 bases are TGTGCCAGCAGCTTACGACTAGCGGGACACAATGAGCAGTTCTTC. Amino acid sequence: CASSLRLAGHNEQFF. The gene calls are TRBV7-2 and TRBJ2-1; 11 nucleotides match TRBD2. Per germline, CDR1 SGHTA and CDR2 FQGNSA. This CDR3 is 15 amino acids long. V was clipped by 2 bases and J by 5 bases; unmatched bases: 2.

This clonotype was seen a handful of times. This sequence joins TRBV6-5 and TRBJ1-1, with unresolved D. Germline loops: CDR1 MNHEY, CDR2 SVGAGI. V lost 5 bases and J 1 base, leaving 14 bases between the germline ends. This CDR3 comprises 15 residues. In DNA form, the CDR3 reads TGTGCCAGCAGTCCCCCCAGAGGAACGAACACTGAAGCTTTCTTT. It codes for CASSPPRGTNTEAFF.

CDR3 sequence (DNA): TGTGCCAGCAGCGTAGGGGGGGGAATCTACAATGAGCAGTTCTTC. Translating it yields CASSVGGGIYNEQFF. The chain combines TRBV9 with TRBJ2-1, with 7 nucleotides matching TRBD2. Germline CDR1 and CDR2: SGDLS and YYNGEE. The J segment lost 3 bases and the V segment lost 0 bases, leaving 3 bases of the junction unmatched. The CDR3 consists of 15 residues. Variable domain in full (rest from reference TRBV9 and TRBJ2-1): DSGVTQTPKHLITATGQRVTLRCSPRSGDLSVYWYQQSLDQGLQFLIQYYNGEERAKGNILERFSAQQFPDLHSELNLSSLELGDSALYFCASSVGGGIYNEQFFGPGTRLTVL.